These T cell receptor beta chains were read from a single sample in a study of graft-versus-host responses after intestinal transplantation. Clones were sequenced by immunoSEQ multiplex PCR, and TCRdb holds only the in-frame ones, with some missing. The data contain under 100,000 clones, around 90% of them singletons. The source was PBMCs, collected 453 days after intestinal transplant. The receptors originated from a human patient who received an intestinal transplant, so some T cells may come from the graft donor. Both conserved end residues are part of each CDR3. D genes are given only for firm matches. Not all rows give a size; the values are once, few, many and, for expanded clones, a class.

J gene: TRBJ2-7
D gene: NA
clone size: few
V gene: TRBV6-5
CDR3 protein: CASSTTGPVYEQYF
CDR3 DNA: TGTGCCAGCAGCACCACGGGGCCCGTTTACGAGCAGTACTTC

J gene: TRBJ1-5
D gene: TRBD1
clone size: NA
V gene: TRBV4-1
CDR3 protein: CASSQDGTGGNQPQHF
CDR3 DNA: TGCGCCAGCAGCCAAGATGGGACAGGGGGCAATCAGCCCCAGCATTTT

J gene: TRBJ1-2
D gene: NA
clone size: NA
V gene: TRBV20-1
CDR3 protein: CSARALDGYTF
CDR3 DNA: TGCAGTGCTAGAGCTCTGGACGGCTACACCTTC

J gene: TRBJ1-1
D gene: NA
clone size: once
V gene: TRBV18
CDR3 protein: CASSPGGAMNTEAFF
CDR3 DNA: TGTGCCAGCTCACCGGGGGGAGCCATGAACACTGAAGCTTTCTTT

J gene: TRBJ1-2
D gene: NA
clone size: NA
V gene: TRBV28
CDR3 protein: CASSSGGTAAFYGYTF
CDR3 DNA: TGTGCCAGCAGTTCTGGGGGGACCGCCGCCTTCTATGGCTACACCTTC

J gene: TRBJ1-2
D gene: TRBD1
clone size: NA
V gene: TRBV7-8
CDR3 protein: CASSLYLGQETNYGYTF
CDR3 DNA: TGTGCCAGCAGCTTATATCTGGGACAGGAAACTAACTATGGCTACACCTTC

J gene: TRBJ1-4
D gene: TRBD1
clone size: NA
V gene: TRBV7-8
CDR3 protein: CASSWIPGQGATNEKLFF
CDR3 DNA: TGTGCCAGCAGCTGGATCCCGGGACAGGGGGCAACTAATGAAAAACTGTTTTTT

J gene: TRBJ2-5
D gene: NA
clone size: NA
V gene: TRBV6-5
CDR3 protein: CASSYSFGEAQETQYF
CDR3 DNA: TGTGCCAGCAGTTACTCATTCGGGGAGGCCCAAGAGACCCAGTACTTC

J gene: TRBJ2-1
D gene: NA
clone size: NA
V gene: TRBV4-2
CDR3 protein: CASSHPTETIGHNEQFF
CDR3 DNA: TGTGCCAGCAGCCACCCGACGGAGACAATAGGGCACAATGAGCAGTTCTTC

J gene: TRBJ1-2
D gene: TRBD1
clone size: NA
V gene: TRBV2
CDR3 protein: CASSEEPRGTGRSSYGYTF
CDR3 DNA: TGTGCCAGCAGTGAAGAGCCTCGGGGGACAGGACGATCGTCCTATGGCTACACCTTC

J gene: TRBJ1-6
D gene: TRBD1
clone size: NA
V gene: TRBV9
CDR3 protein: CASSVEGQGNSPLHF
CDR3 DNA: TGTGCCAGCAGCGTAGAGGGACAGGGAAATTCACCCCTCCACTTT

J gene: TRBJ1-4
D gene: TRBD1
clone size: NA
V gene: TRBV4-1
CDR3 protein: CASSRQGEDEKLFF
CDR3 DNA: TGCGCCAGCAGTCGACAGGGGGAGGACGAAAAACTGTTTTTT

J gene: TRBJ1-5
D gene: NA
clone size: NA
V gene: TRBV7-9
CDR3 protein: CASSLALGGFNQPQHF
CDR3 DNA: TGTGCCAGCAGCTTAGCCCTGGGAGGGTTCAATCAGCCCCAGCATTTT

J gene: TRBJ2-1
D gene: NA
clone size: NA
V gene: TRBV18
CDR3 protein: CASSPRGAPSYNEQFF
CDR3 DNA: TGTGCCAGCTCACCCCGGGGGGCCCCTTCCTACAATGAGCAGTTCTTC

J gene: TRBJ1-1
D gene: NA
clone size: NA
V gene: TRBV6-1
CDR3 protein: CASLGGGPPEAFF
CDR3 DNA: TGTGCCAGCTTAGGGGGGGGGCCGCCTGAAGCTTTCTTT

J gene: TRBJ1-4
D gene: NA
clone size: NA
V gene: TRBV9
CDR3 protein: CASSPRTAPNEKLFF
CDR3 DNA: TGTGCCAGCAGCCCCCGGACGGCTCCTAATGAAAAACTGTTTTTT

J gene: TRBJ2-2
D gene: NA
clone size: NA
V gene: TRBV12-1
CDR3 protein: CASSFPHRGRVNTGELFF
CDR3 DNA: TGTGCCAGCAGCTTTCCGCACAGGGGTAGGGTTAACACCGGGGAGCTGTTTTTT

J gene: TRBJ2-1
D gene: TRBD2
clone size: once
V gene: TRBV10-3
CDR3 protein: CAIRPLAGGHNEQFF
CDR3 DNA: TGTGCCATCAGGCCACTAGCGGGGGGCCACAATGAGCAGTTCTTC

J gene: TRBJ1-5
D gene: NA
clone size: NA
V gene: TRBV6-5
CDR3 protein: CASSRDRTNQPQHF
CDR3 DNA: TGTGCCAGCAGCCGGGACCGTACCAATCAGCCCCAGCATTTT

J gene: TRBJ2-5
D gene: TRBD1
clone size: NA
V gene: TRBV14
CDR3 protein: CASSPDREETQYF
CDR3 DNA: TGTGCCAGCAGCCCTGACAGGGAAGAGACCCAGTACTTC

J gene: TRBJ2-7
D gene: NA
clone size: NA
V gene: TRBV5-4
CDR3 protein: CASSLLNKIHEQYF
CDR3 DNA: TGTGCCAGCAGCTTGCTCAACAAGATCCACGAGCAGTACTTC

J gene: TRBJ2-1
D gene: TRBD2
clone size: NA
V gene: TRBV6-1
CDR3 protein: CASNRAGSSYNEQFF
CDR3 DNA: TGTGCCAGCAACCGAGCGGGGAGCTCCTACAATGAGCAGTTCTTC

J gene: TRBJ1-3
D gene: NA
clone size: NA
V gene: TRBV10-3
CDR3 protein: CAISEPGIISGNTIYF
CDR3 DNA: TGTGCCATCAGTGAGCCGGGAATAATCTCTGGAAACACCATATATTTT

J gene: TRBJ2-2
D gene: NA
clone size: NA
V gene: TRBV9
CDR3 protein: CASSGRNGELFF
CDR3 DNA: TGTGCCAGCAGCGGGCGGAACGGGGAGCTGTTTTTT

J gene: TRBJ2-3
D gene: TRBD2
clone size: NA
V gene: TRBV6-5
CDR3 protein: CASSSYGRSDTQYF
CDR3 DNA: TGTGCCAGCAGCTCCTACGGGAGGTCAGATACGCAGTATTTT

J gene: TRBJ2-5
D gene: NA
clone size: once
V gene: TRBV9
CDR3 protein: CASSANSRRETQYF
CDR3 DNA: TGTGCCAGCAGCGCTAATTCCCGAAGGGAGACCCAGTACTTC

J gene: TRBJ1-1
D gene: NA
clone size: NA
V gene: TRBV6-5
CDR3 protein: CASSPAVAPEAFF
CDR3 DNA: TGTGCCAGCAGCCCCGCGGTGGCCCCTGAAGCTTTCTTT

J gene: TRBJ2-1
D gene: TRBD2
clone size: few
V gene: TRBV6-1
CDR3 protein: CASSEAPSGGPHEQFF
CDR3 DNA: TGTGCCAGCAGTGAAGCCCCTAGCGGGGGTCCCCATGAGCAGTTCTTC

J gene: TRBJ2-5
D gene: TRBD2
clone size: NA
V gene: TRBV9
CDR3 protein: CASSEGLAGQETQYF
CDR3 DNA: TGTGCCAGCAGCGAGGGACTAGCGGGGCAAGAGACCCAGTACTTC

J gene: TRBJ2-7
D gene: NA
clone size: NA
V gene: TRBV5-4
CDR3 protein: CASSTSRDGQTGYEQYF
CDR3 DNA: TGTGCCAGCAGCACATCCCGAGACGGACAAACGGGTTACGAGCAGTACTTC

J gene: TRBJ1-1
D gene: NA
clone size: NA
V gene: TRBV9
CDR3 protein: CASSPPTGPTGVNTEAFF
CDR3 DNA: TGTGCCAGCAGCCCTCCAACCGGGCCTACTGGGGTGAACACTGAAGCTTTCTTT

J gene: TRBJ2-7
D gene: TRBD1
clone size: NA
V gene: TRBV6-1
CDR3 protein: CASSAGDRGYEQYF
CDR3 DNA: TGTGCCAGCAGTGCAGGGGACAGGGGGTACGAGCAGTACTTC

J gene: TRBJ1-1
D gene: TRBD1
clone size: once
V gene: TRBV5-7
CDR3 protein: CASSWGTGMTEAFF
CDR3 DNA: TGTGCCAGCAGCTGGGGGACAGGGATGACTGAAGCTTTCTTT

J gene: TRBJ2-5
D gene: TRBD2
clone size: NA
V gene: TRBV5-4
CDR3 protein: CASSLAGGEETQYF
CDR3 DNA: TGTGCCAGCAGCTTAGCGGGGGGGGAGGAGACCCAGTACTTC

J gene: TRBJ2-5
D gene: TRBD2
clone size: NA
V gene: TRBV7-7
CDR3 protein: CASSGTSGDQETQYF
CDR3 DNA: TGTGCTAGCAGCGGGACTAGCGGGGACCAAGAGACCCAGTACTTC

J gene: TRBJ2-1
D gene: NA
clone size: NA
V gene: TRBV5-1
CDR3 protein: CASSLQAGNNEQFF
CDR3 DNA: TGCGCCAGCAGCTTGCAGGCCGGGAACAATGAGCAGTTCTTC

J gene: TRBJ1-4
D gene: TRBD1
clone size: once
V gene: TRBV11-2
CDR3 protein: CASSPRTGEVAGEKLFF
CDR3 DNA: TGTGCCAGCAGCCCACGGACAGGCGAAGTGGCAGGTGAAAAACTGTTTTTT

J gene: TRBJ1-4
D gene: TRBD1
clone size: NA
V gene: TRBV6-6
CDR3 protein: CASSYSVPGGGKLFF
CDR3 DNA: TGTGCCAGCAGTTACTCGGTGCCAGGGGGGGGAAAACTGTTTTTT

J gene: TRBJ1-2
D gene: TRBD1
clone size: NA
V gene: TRBV10-3
CDR3 protein: CAIGWDRGEGGYTF
CDR3 DNA: TGTGCCATCGGGTGGGACAGGGGAGAAGGTGGCTACACCTTC

J gene: TRBJ2-1
D gene: NA
clone size: NA
V gene: TRBV9
CDR3 protein: CASSVWGGDEQFF
CDR3 DNA: TGTGCCAGCAGCGTCTGGGGCGGCGATGAGCAGTTCTTC

J gene: TRBJ2-7
D gene: NA
clone size: NA
V gene: TRBV7-8
CDR3 protein: CASSLEQGADEQYF
CDR3 DNA: TGTGCCAGCAGCTTAGAACAGGGCGCTGACGAGCAGTACTTC

J gene: TRBJ2-1
D gene: TRBD1
clone size: NA
V gene: TRBV27
CDR3 protein: CASTPQGQVNEQFF
CDR3 DNA: TGTGCCAGCACCCCACAGGGGCAGGTCAATGAGCAGTTCTTC